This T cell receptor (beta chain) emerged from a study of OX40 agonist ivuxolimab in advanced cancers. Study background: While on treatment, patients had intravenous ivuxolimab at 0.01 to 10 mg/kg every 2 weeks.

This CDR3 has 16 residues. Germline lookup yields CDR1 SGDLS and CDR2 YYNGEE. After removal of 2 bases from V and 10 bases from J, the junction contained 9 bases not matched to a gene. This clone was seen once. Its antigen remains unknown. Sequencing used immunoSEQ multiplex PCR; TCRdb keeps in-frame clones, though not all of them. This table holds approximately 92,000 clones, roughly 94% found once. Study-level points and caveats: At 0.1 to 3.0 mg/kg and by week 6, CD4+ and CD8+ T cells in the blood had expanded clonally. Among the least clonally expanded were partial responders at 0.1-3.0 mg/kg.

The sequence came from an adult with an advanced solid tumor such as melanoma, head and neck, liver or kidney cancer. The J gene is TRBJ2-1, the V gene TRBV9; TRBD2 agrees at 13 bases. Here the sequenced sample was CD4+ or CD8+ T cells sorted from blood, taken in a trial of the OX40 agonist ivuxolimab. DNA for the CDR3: TGTGCCAGCAGCGTGGGACCGGGACTAGCGGGGAACGAGCAGTTCTTC. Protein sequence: CASSVGPGLAGNEQFF.